The 25 T cell receptor beta chains listed next were all sequenced from one sample in a study of blood T cell repertoires in COVID-19. TCRdb's table, derived via immunoSEQ multiplex PCR, lists solely in-frame clones and lacks some. The profile shows about 56,000 clones, approximately 88% of them singletons. The source material was peripheral blood. Every receptor here comes from a human donor in a cohort sampled during active COVID-19.

This sequence joins TRBV11-3 and TRBJ2-1; D might be TRBD2 (5 bases). The CDR3 sequence is 16 residues long. Trimming pared 1 base from V and 6 bases from J, leaving 16 bases between. The germline V gene has CDR1 SGHNT and CDR2 YENEEA. The CDR3 DNA reads as TGTGCCAGCAGCTTAGGCCCGACTACGGTTGGCAATGAGCAGTTCTTC. Protein sequence: CASSLGPTTVGNEQFF.

This clone was seen only once. V is TRBV14 and J is TRBJ1-2; unclear D gene. The V gene's germline CDR1 is SGHDN and CDR2 FVKESK. V was cut by 4 bases and J by 5 bases, with 11 bases left in between. The CDR3 covers 13 residues. CDR3: CASSPAGIYGYTF. Here the CDR3 DNA reads TGTGCCAGCAGCCCAGCGGGCATTTATGGCTACACCTTC.

The rearrangement links TRBV3-1 (or the pseudogene TRBV3-2) to TRBJ2-1, with D possibly TRBD2 on 6 matching bases. This CDR3 is 17 amino acids long. Germline CDR1 is LGHDT and CDR2 is YNNKEL (reference sequence). Trimming left V 0 bases short and J 0 bases short, with 12 bases between. Written as DNA, the CDR3 is TGTGCCAGCAGCCAAGAGGGCGGGGCAACCTCCTACAATGAGCAGTTCTTC. This encodes CASSQEGGATSYNEQFF.

The chain combines TRBV5-6 with TRBJ2-2, with D possibly TRBD1 on 5 matching bases. Germline-derived CDR1 and CDR2 are SGHDT and YYEEEE. The CDR3 length is 16 residues. Trimming left V 1 base short and J 0 bases short, with 10 bases between. Written as DNA, the CDR3 is TGTGCCAGCAGCTTGTTTTCACAGGCGAACACCGGGGAGCTGTTTTTT. Its protein is CASSLFSQANTGELFF.

This clone was seen only once. The chain recombines TRBV19 with TRBJ1-2; tentatively, D is TRBD1 (5 bases). V lost 7 bases and J 3 bases, leaving 18 bases between the germline ends. From germline, CDR1 is LNHDA and CDR2 SQIVND (reference sequence). This CDR3 region has 15 residues. CDR3 loop: CASNPGTGDYYGYTF. The DNA of the CDR3 is TGTGCCAGTAACCCGGGCACAGGCGACTACTATGGCTACACCTTC.

In DNA, the CDR3 is TGTGCCAGCAGAGCGGACAGGTGGGAGACCCAGTACTTC. The encoded protein is CASRADRWETQYF. The V gene is TRBV12-3 or TRBV12-4, the J gene TRBJ2-5; TRBD1 aligns across 7 bases. V lost 6 bases, J lost 5 bases, and 6 bases stayed unmatched. This CDR3 has 13 amino acids.

The chain uses TRBV29-1 and TRBJ1-2; the D is unclear. In germline, CDR1 is SQVTM, CDR2 ANQGSEA. This CDR3 region has 11 residues. V lost 3 bases, J lost 2 bases, and 4 bases lay in between. CDR3 in amino acids: CSVESNYGYTF. DNA for the CDR3: TGCAGCGTTGAGAGCAACTATGGCTACACCTTC.

The chain carries TRBV11-2 and TRBJ2-7, with D maybe TRBD2 (5 bases). V was cut by 3 bases and J by 0 bases, with 12 bases left in between. Germline V gene data show CDR1 as SGHAT and CDR2 as FQNNGV. This CDR3 is built from 15 residues. CDR3 in amino acids: CASSLQDGNSYEQYF. CDR3 DNA: TGTGCCAGCAGCTTGCAGGACGGGAACTCCTACGAGCAGTACTTC.

J is TRBJ1-5 and V is TRBV30; D gene unclear. Germline CDR1 and CDR2: GTSNPN and SVGIG (reference sequence). Between the trimmed V and J ends, which lost 2 bases and 0 bases, there was a span of 14 bases. The CDR3 is 16 amino acids. CDR3 region: CAWSRDRVNSNQPQHF. CDR3 nucleotides: TGTGCCTGGAGTCGAGACCGGGTAAATAGCAATCAGCCCCAGCATTTT.

The table lists this clone with a few counts. The genes are TRBV7-7 and TRBJ2-5; D might be TRBD2 (5 bases). Trimming pared 1 base from V and 3 bases from J, leaving 9 bases between. CDR1 is SSHAT and CDR2 is FNYEAQ in the germline V gene (reference sequence). The CDR3 has 14 residues. The CDR3, as DNA: TGTGCCAGCAGCTTAGTTGACGGGGAAGAGACCCAGTACTTC. Its protein is CASSLVDGEETQYF.

This chain uses TRBV18 with TRBJ1-2; D perhaps matches TRBD1 (5 bases). Per the germline V gene, CDR1 is KGHSH and CDR2 is LQKENI. V lost 0 bases and J lost 8, with 10 bases in between. This CDR3 has 13 amino acids. Here the CDR3 DNA reads TGTGCCAGCTCACCACCGGACAACAGGGGCTACACCTTC. Its translation: CASSPPDNRGYTF.

The chain carries TRBV7-2 and TRBJ2-7; 8 bases agree with TRBD2. CDR1 is SGHTA, CDR2 FQGNSA, per germline. CDR3 size: 15 residues. V trimming: 5 bases; J trimming: 3 bases; junction bases outside the gene matches: 9. The CDR3 DNA reads as TGTGCCAGCAGCCCCATCCGGGGGGGAAACTACGAGCAGTACTTC. This encodes CASSPIRGGNYEQYF.

This clone showed up just a few times. This chain joins TRBV12-3 or TRBV12-4 and TRBJ1-5, with TRBD1 identical over 9 bases. With 6 bases clipped from V and 5 bases from J, the junction kept 2 bases outside the gene matches. There are 13 residues in the CDR3. Here the CDR3 DNA reads TGTGCCAGCAGGACAGGGGGGGATCAGCCCCAGCATTTT. This sequence encodes CASRTGGDQPQHF.

This clone was detected once. The chain links TRBV2 to TRBJ2-5; possible D gene TRBD1, 6 bases. CDR1 is SNHLY and CDR2 is FYNNEI in the germline V gene. Trimming removed 6 bases at V and 5 bases at J, with 19 bases between. This CDR3 contains 15 residues. In DNA form, the CDR3 reads TGTGCCAGCAGGGAACAGGGTACCCCTCAGGAGACCCAGTACTTC. Residues: CASREQGTPQETQYF.

J is TRBJ2-3 and V is TRBV24-1; D unclear. V lost 4 bases and J 3 bases, leaving 7 bases between the germline ends. Germline loops: CDR1 KGHDR, CDR2 SFDVKD. The CDR3 length is 13 residues. CDR3 sequence: CATSDYSTDTQYF. The CDR3 region has the DNA TGTGCCACCAGTGACTACAGTACAGATACGCAGTATTTT.

V usage is TRBV10-1 and J usage is TRBJ2-3; a possible D gene is TRBD2 (6 bases). CDR1 WNHNN and CDR2 SYGVQD come from the germline V gene (reference sequence). V shed 6 bases and J shed 4 bases, with 23 bases lying between them. The CDR3 totals 17 residues. The CDR3 nucleotides read TGCGCCAGCAGCCTGACACGGGACTCAGGTCGAGCAGATACGCAGTATTTT. Amino acid sequence: CASSLTRDSGRADTQYF.

The chain carries TRBV6-2 or TRBV6-3 and TRBJ1-1, with 12 bases aligning to TRBD1. The CDR3 totals 16 residues. V trimming: 5 bases; J trimming: 3 bases; junction bases outside the gene matches: 7. The germline CDR1 and CDR2 sequences are MNHEY and SVGEGT. This CDR3 reads CASSDGTGGVDTEAFF. CDR3 bases: TGTGCCAGCAGTGACGGGACAGGGGGCGTAGACACTGAAGCTTTCTTT.

This clone was detected only a few times. The V gene is TRBV11-3, the J gene TRBJ2-7, with D tentatively TRBD2 (5 bases). V lost 1 base and J lost 2, with 12 bases in between. CDR1 and CDR2 (germline): SGHNT, YENEEA. CDR3 length: 15 amino acids. The CDR3 protein is CASSLGGAVAYEQYF. The CDR3 DNA reads as TGTGCCAGCAGCTTAGGAGGAGCGGTAGCCTACGAGCAGTACTTC.

V gene TRBV4-3 combines with J gene TRBJ2-7; D is perhaps TRBD1 (6 bases). The germline CDR1 and CDR2 sequences are LGHNA and YSLEER. This CDR3 spans 15 amino acids. V was shortened by 0 bases and J by 2 bases, with 11 bases between the two germline ends. The CDR3 loop is CASSQDVRGTYEQYF. As DNA, the CDR3 is TGCGCCAGCAGCCAAGATGTCAGGGGCACCTACGAGCAGTACTTC.

The chain has TRBV4-1 and TRBJ2-7; TRBD1 matches at 12 bases. Trimming cost V 4 bases and J 4 bases; bases outside gene matches: 11. CDR3 length equals 17 residues. Germline V CDR1 and CDR2: MGHRA, YSYEKL. The CDR3 nucleotides read TGCGCCAGCAGCCCCCTGGGGGAGGGACAGGGGGCTTACGAGCAGTACTTC. Amino acid sequence: CASSPLGEGQGAYEQYF.

The chain has TRBV9 and TRBJ2-7, with 7 bases fitting TRBD2. The ends lost 2 bases at V and 2 bases at J; junction bases unmatched: 4. The germline V gene encodes CDR1 SGDLS and CDR2 YYNGEE. This CDR3 has 14 residues. CDR3 sequence: CASSVAGVTYEQYF. DNA of the CDR3: TGTGCCAGCAGCGTTGCGGGGGTTACCTACGAGCAGTACTTC.

The chain combines TRBV12-5 with TRBJ1-4; TRBD1 agrees at 10 bases. Germline loops: CDR1 LGHNT, CDR2 FRNRAP. The ends lost 2 bases at V and 8 bases at J; junction bases unmatched: 5. The CDR3 totals 15 residues. This CDR3 is CASGLSDRGQEKLFF. The CDR3, as DNA: TGTGCTAGTGGTTTGTCCGACAGGGGGCAGGAAAAACTGTTTTTT.

This clone was seen a single time. The J gene is TRBJ2-5, the V gene TRBV20-1; a possible D gene is TRBD1 (5 bases). The CDR3 runs 13 residues. The V end was cut by 3 bases, the J end by 5 bases, with 13 bases between. Looked up from germline, CDR1 is DFQATT and CDR2 is SNEGSKA (reference sequence). This chain's CDR3 is CSASGRVGETQYF. The CDR3, as DNA: TGCAGTGCTAGTGGCAGGGTGGGGGAGACCCAGTACTTC.

The chain is built from TRBV3-1 (or the pseudogene TRBV3-2) and TRBJ1-4; D perhaps matches TRBD1 (5 bases). There are 17 residues in the CDR3. The ends were cut back, 0 bases at V and 6 bases at J, with 17 bases in the middle. The germline V gene encodes CDR1 LGHDT and CDR2 YNNKEL (reference sequence). CDR3 sequence reads: CASSQDARTPWDEKLFF. The CDR3 DNA is TGTGCCAGCAGCCAAGACGCCCGGACACCCTGGGATGAAAAACTGTTTTTT.

V is TRBV12-5 and J is TRBJ1-2; possible D gene TRBD1, 5 bases. The V gene's germline CDR1 is LGHNT and CDR2 FRNRAP. V lost 6 bases and J lost 2, with 16 bases in between. This CDR3 is 15 amino acids long. The CDR3 reads CASGTAGTGNYGYTF. The CDR3 nucleotides are TGTGCTAGTGGAACGGCGGGGACGGGGAACTATGGCTACACCTTC.